This TCR beta chain was profiled in a study of Graves' ophthalmopathy and Graves' hyperthyroidism. Overall study findings and caveats: Most clonotypes expanded in thyroid above 0.001 frequency were present in blood too. With a specificity of roughly 72% and a sensitivity of more than 65%, the model predicted ophthalmopathy progression.

Ineligible for inclusion were patients with other autoimmune diseases, uncontrolled infections, pregnancy or lactation. The diagnostic workup employed clinical symptoms, serum thyroxine, TRAb, thyroid ultrasound and orbital computed tomography. Comment on this clonotype: The antigen is not known.

CDR1 is MGHDK and CDR2 is SYGVNS in the germline V gene. CDR3 size: 14 residues. V lost 2 bases and J lost 7; bases outside the gene matches: 4. From RNA, the CDR3 regions of TCR beta chains were amplified and sequenced. HTBI primers served in a first-round RT-PCR, which a second-round multiplex PCR followed. TCRdb reprocessed the multiplex PCR reads with MiXCR, giving one entry per CDR3 protein. The data show about 550,000 distinct CDR3 sequences, with about two fifths seen just once and about 4.1% held by the top ten. The sample comprised peripheral blood or thyroid tissue (not recorded which). This rearrangement joins TRBV25-1 to TRBJ1-5, with TRBD1 matching over 8 bases. This sequence was found in an adult man with Graves' hyperthyroidism. The DNA of the CDR3 is TGTGCCAGCAGTGAAACAGGGGGTAGGCAGCCCCAGCATTTT. Protein: CASSETGGRQPQHF.